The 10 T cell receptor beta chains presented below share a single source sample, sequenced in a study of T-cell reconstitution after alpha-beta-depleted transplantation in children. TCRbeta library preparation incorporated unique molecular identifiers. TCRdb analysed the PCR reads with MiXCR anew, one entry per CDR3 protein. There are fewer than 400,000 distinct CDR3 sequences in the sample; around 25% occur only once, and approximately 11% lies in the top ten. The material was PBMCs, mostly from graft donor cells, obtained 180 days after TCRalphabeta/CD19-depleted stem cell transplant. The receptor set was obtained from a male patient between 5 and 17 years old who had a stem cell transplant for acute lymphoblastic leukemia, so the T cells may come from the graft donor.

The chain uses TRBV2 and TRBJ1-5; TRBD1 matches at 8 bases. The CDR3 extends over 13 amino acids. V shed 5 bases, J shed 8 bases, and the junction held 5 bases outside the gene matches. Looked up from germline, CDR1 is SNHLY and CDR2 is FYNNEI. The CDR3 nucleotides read TGTGCCAGCAGTCAGACAGGGGTTGAGCCCCAGCATTTT. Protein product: CASSQTGVEPQHF. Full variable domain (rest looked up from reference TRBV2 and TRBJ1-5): EPEVTQTPSHQVTQMGQEVILRCVPISNHLYFYWYRQILGQKVEFLVSFYNNEISEKSEIFDDQFSVERPDGSNFTLKIRSTKLEDSAMYFCASSQTGVEPQHFGDGTRLSIL.

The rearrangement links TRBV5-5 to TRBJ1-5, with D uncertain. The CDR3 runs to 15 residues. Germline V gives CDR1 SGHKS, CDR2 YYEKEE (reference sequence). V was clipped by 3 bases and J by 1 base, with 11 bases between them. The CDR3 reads CASSSRASSNQPQHF. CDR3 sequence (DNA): TGTGCCAGCAGCTCGCGGGCCTCCAGCAATCAGCCCCAGCATTTT.

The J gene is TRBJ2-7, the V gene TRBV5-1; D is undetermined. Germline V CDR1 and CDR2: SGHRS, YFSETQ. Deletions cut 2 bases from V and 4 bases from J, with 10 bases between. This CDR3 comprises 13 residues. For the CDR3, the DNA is TGCGCCAGCAGCTTTAGCCCCGTTTACGAGCAGTACTTC. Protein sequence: CASSFSPVYEQYF.

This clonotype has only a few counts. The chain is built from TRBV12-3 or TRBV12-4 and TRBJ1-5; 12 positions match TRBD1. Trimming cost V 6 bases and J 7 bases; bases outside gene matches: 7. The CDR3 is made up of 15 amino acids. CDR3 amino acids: CASSRDRGLGQPQHF. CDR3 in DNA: TGTGCCAGCAGCCGGGACAGGGGGCTAGGACAGCCCCAGCATTTT.

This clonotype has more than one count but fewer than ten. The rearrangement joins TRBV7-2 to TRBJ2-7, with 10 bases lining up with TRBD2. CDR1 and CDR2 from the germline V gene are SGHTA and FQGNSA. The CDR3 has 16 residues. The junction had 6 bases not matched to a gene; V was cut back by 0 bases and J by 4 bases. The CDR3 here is CASSLASSGSMYEQYF. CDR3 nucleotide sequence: TGTGCCAGCAGCTTAGCATCTAGCGGGAGCATGTACGAGCAGTACTTC.

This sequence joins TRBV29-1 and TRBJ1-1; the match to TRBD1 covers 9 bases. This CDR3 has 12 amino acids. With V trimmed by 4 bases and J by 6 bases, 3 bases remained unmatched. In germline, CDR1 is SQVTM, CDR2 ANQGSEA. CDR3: CSVGRQGAEAFF. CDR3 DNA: TGCAGCGTTGGACGACAGGGGGCTGAAGCTTTCTTT.

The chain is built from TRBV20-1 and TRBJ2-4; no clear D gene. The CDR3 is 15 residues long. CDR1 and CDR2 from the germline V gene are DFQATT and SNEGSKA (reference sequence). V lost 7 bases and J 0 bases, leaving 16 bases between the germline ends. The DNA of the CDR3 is TGCAGTGTGACGCAGGATAATCTAGCCAAAAACATTCAGTACTTC. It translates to CSVTQDNLAKNIQYF.

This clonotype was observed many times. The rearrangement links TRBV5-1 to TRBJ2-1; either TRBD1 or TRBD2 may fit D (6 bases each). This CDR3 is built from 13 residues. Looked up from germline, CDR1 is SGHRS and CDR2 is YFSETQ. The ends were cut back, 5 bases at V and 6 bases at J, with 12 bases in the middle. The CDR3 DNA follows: TGCGCCAGCAGACCCAGGGGAGGCAATGAGCAGTTCTTC. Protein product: CASRPRGGNEQFF.

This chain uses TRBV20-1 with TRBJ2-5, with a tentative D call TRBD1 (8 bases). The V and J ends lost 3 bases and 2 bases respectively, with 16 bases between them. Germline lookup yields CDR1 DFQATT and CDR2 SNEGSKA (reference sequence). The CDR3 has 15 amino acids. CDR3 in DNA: TGCAGTGCTAGGAGGACAGGGCGGGGGCAAGAGACCCAGTACTTC. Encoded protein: CSARRTGRGQETQYF.

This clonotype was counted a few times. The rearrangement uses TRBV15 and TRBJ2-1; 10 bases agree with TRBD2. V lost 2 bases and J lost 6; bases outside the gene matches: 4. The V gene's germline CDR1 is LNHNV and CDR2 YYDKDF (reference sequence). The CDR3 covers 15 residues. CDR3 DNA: TGTGCCACCAGCAGATCTCTAGCGGGAGCCAATGAGCAGTTCTTC. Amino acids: CATSRSLAGANEQFF.